The 20 T cell receptor beta chains in this list originate from one sample, sequenced in a study of T cell repertoires in breast cancer. The expanded emulsion RT-PCR method captured paired alpha and beta chains from CD8+ T cells. Unpaired genes were suppressed by blocking oligonucleotides during a second nested PCR. TCRdb reanalysed the emulsion pairing reads using MiXCR and keeps one entry per CDR3 protein. Of approximately 4,000 distinct CDR3 sequences in the sample, around 40% are singletons; the top ten hold approximately 35%. The sequencing sample was made of CD8+ T cells. The receptors come from a pool of human donors with breast cancer or a healthy control (not recorded which).

This clonotype is medium-sized (0.01 to 0.1%) within its sample. The chain has TRBV4-1 and TRBJ2-7, with a weak D call TRBD2 (5 bases). Trimming cost V 0 bases and J 5 bases, with 14 bases left between them. The CDR3 is 15 amino acids. The germline V gene has CDR1 MGHRA and CDR2 YSYEKL. Written as DNA, the CDR3 is TGCGCCAGCAGCCAAGAAACTAGGCCCCGGGACGAGCAGTACTTC. Translation: CASSQETRPRDEQYF.

Regarding this clonotype: A much larger clone lies one base from this, so it may be a read error. The chain links TRBV3-1 to TRBJ2-7, with D unclear. There are 10 residues in the CDR3. Germline V gene data show CDR1 as LGHDT and CDR2 as YNNKEL (reference sequence). CDR3 coding DNA: TGTGCCAGCAGCCAACCGGGCAGCAACGTC. Amino acids: CASSQPGSNV.

A word on this clonotype: A read error may explain this, as a much larger clone is one base away. The chain couples TRBV24-1 to TRBJ2-3; TRBD2 aligns across 8 bases. CDR1 is KGHDR, CDR2 SFDVKD, per germline. The CDR3 is made up of 11 amino acids. CDR3 bases: TGTGCTGCGGGGGGATCTGGTACGCAGTATTTT. Translating it yields CAAGGSGTQYF.

This clonotype was observed many times. V usage is TRBV6-1 and J usage is TRBJ2-3, with D tentatively TRBD2 (7 bases). With 2 bases removed from V and 0 bases from J, the gap between germline ends came to 12 bases. Per germline, CDR1 MNHNS and CDR2 SASEGT. There are 16 residues in the CDR3. DNA of the CDR3: TGTGCCAGCAGTGAATTTCGGGGGGCTAGCACAGATACGCAGTATTTT. The encoded protein is CASSEFRGASTDTQYF.

This clonotype was observed many times. CDR3 sequence reads: CATSRAPEGAAEQFF. The CDR3 nucleotides are TGTGCCACCAGCAGAGCCCCGGAAGGGGCGGCTGAGCAGTTCTTC. This chain uses TRBV15 with TRBJ2-1; maybe TRBD1 (5 bases). Trimming left V 1 base short and J 9 bases short, with 16 bases between. Germline V gene data show CDR1 as LNHNV and CDR2 as YYDKDF (reference sequence). The length of the CDR3 is 15 residues. The variable domain in full, with the rest retrieved from reference TRBV15 and TRBJ2-1, is DAMVIQNPRYQVTQFGKPVTLSCSQTLNHNVMYWYQQKSSQAPKLLFHYYDKDFNNEADTPDNFQSRRPNTSFCFLDIRSPGLGDTAMYLCATSRAPEGAAEQFFGPGTRLTVL.

A remark on this clonotype: This may come from a read error, since a much larger clone is one base off. The J gene is TRBJ1-1, the V gene TRBV24-1, with TRBD1 as a possible D gene (5 bases). There are 13 residues in the CDR3. With 6 bases removed from V and 0 bases from J, the gap between germline ends came to 7 bases. Germline CDR1 is KGHDR and CDR2 is SFDVKD. The CDR3 region is CATSLGVNTEAFF. The CDR3 bases are TGTGCCACCAGTCTGGGGGTGAACACTGAAGCTTTCTTT.

This clonotype counts as medium-sized. The rearrangement joins TRBV24-1 to TRBJ1-1; D call uncertain. CDR3 length: 12 amino acids. CDR1 is KGHDR and CDR2 is SFDVKD in the germline V gene. V lost 5 bases and J lost 7, with 10 bases in between. CDR3 loop: CATSAGGIEAFF. In DNA form, the CDR3 reads TGTGCCACCAGTGCGGGAGGGATTGAAGCTTTCTTT.

Within the sample, this clonotype is medium-sized (0.01 to 0.1%). The genes are TRBV29-1 and TRBJ2-5, with D maybe TRBD2 (5 bases). The CDR3 contains 11 residues. Germline V gene lookup returns CDR1 SQVTM and CDR2 ANQGSEA. The germline V and J ends were trimmed by 7 bases and 4 bases, with 10 bases remaining between them. CDR3 sequence (DNA): TGCAGCGGGCTACTAGGAGAGACCCAGTACTTC. Translating gives CSGLLGETQYF.

This clonotype was seen only once. The V and J genes are TRBV6-5 and TRBJ1-6; D is unresolved. Trimming left V 1 base short and J 0 bases short, with 10 bases between. This CDR3 spans 17 amino acids. The germline CDR1 and CDR2 sequences are MNHEY and SVGAGI. This CDR3 reads CASSYFGDSSYNSPLHF. CDR3 nucleotides: TGTGCCAGCAGTTACTTTGGCGATAGCTCCTATAATTCACCCCTCCACTTT.

This clonotype was found a few times. The V and J genes are TRBV27 and TRBJ2-7, with D hard to call. The germline CDR1 and CDR2 sequences are MNHEY and SMNVEV (reference sequence). Deletions cut 2 bases from V and 2 bases from J, with 13 bases between. This CDR3 has 15 amino acids. CDR3 region: CASSLRNGVPYEQYF. CDR3 in DNA: TGTGCCAGCAGTTTAAGGAATGGCGTACCCTACGAGCAGTACTTC.

This chain uses TRBV5-4 with TRBJ2-2, with 7 bases matching TRBD1. The CDR3 consists of 16 residues. V trimming: 2 bases; J trimming: 4 bases; junction bases outside the gene matches: 8. Germline-derived CDR1 and CDR2 are SGHNT and YYREEE (reference sequence). The CDR3 here is CASSLRRQGGTGELFF. The CDR3 DNA follows: TGTGCCAGCAGCTTAAGACGACAGGGTGGCACCGGGGAGCTGTTTTTT.

The rearrangement links TRBV6-6 to TRBJ2-1, with 11 bases fitting TRBD2. The CDR3 length is 17 residues. V was clipped by 0 bases and J by 8 bases; unmatched bases: 9. Germline CDR1 is MNHNY and CDR2 is SVGAGI (reference sequence). Here the CDR3 DNA reads TGTGCCAGCAGTTACTCGATACTAGCGGGAGTGTGGGATGAGCAGTTCTTC. This encodes CASSYSILAGVWDEQFF.

Comment on this clonotype: A read error may account for a junction end that differs from germline. V and J are TRBV7-8 and TRBJ1-5; TRBD1 aligns across 8 bases. This CDR3 spans 19 amino acids. Germline values: CDR1 SGHVS, CDR2 FQNEAQ. In DNA form, the CDR3 reads TGTGCCCGCCGCTTCCGCGAAATAGGACAGGGAAGGTCTCGTCAGCCCCAGCAGTTT. Its translation: CARRFREIGQGRSRQPQQF.

This clonotype occurred once. The rearrangement joins TRBV6-2 or TRBV6-3 to TRBJ2-1; D not resolved. Germline CDR1 MNHEY, CDR2 SVGEGT. This CDR3 spans 13 amino acids. V was shortened by 0 bases and J by 6 bases, with 6 bases between the two germline ends. The chain's CDR3 is CASSYSSVNEQFF. The CDR3 DNA reads as TGTGCCAGCAGTTACTCGAGTGTCAATGAGCAGTTCTTC.

This clonotype is medium-sized. This chain uses TRBV20-1 with TRBJ2-1; TRBD1 agrees at 7 bases. Trimming took 6 bases from V and 15 from J; bases not matched to a gene: 17. This CDR3 spans 13 amino acids. Germline values: CDR1 DFQATT, CDR2 SNEGSKA (reference sequence). The CDR3 spells CSAIDRAASPPFF. The CDR3 nucleotides are TGCAGTGCAATAGACAGGGCTGCTTCGCCCCCGTTCTTC.

This chain joins TRBV20-1 and TRBJ2-2; D gene uncertain. The germline gives CDR1 DFQATT, CDR2 SNEGSKA (reference sequence). Trimming removed 6 bases at V and 17 bases at J, with 19 bases between. CDR3 length: 11 amino acids. The CDR3: CSAKKVTANFF. CDR3 nucleotide sequence: TGCAGTGCCAAAAAGGTTACCGCGAACTTTTTT.

Comment on this clonotype: It may be a read error: a sequence one base away is much more abundant. The chain uses TRBV28 and TRBJ1-2; D unresolved. The CDR3 has 12 amino acids. V was clipped by 6 bases and J by 7 bases, with 12 bases between them. In germline, CDR1 is MDHEN, CDR2 SYDVKM. The CDR3 DNA reads TGTGCCAGCAGCGCGGGTGGCCGTGGCTACACCTTC. The encoded protein is CASSAGGRGYTF.

This clonotype has more than one count but fewer than ten. CDR3 amino acids: CASSSSTGSSYNEQFF. CDR3 nucleotides: TGTGCCAGTAGTTCCTCGACAGGGAGCTCCTACAATGAGCAGTTCTTC. The chain is built from TRBV19 and TRBJ2-1; 7 bases line up with TRBD1. V trimming: 5 bases; J trimming: 0 bases; junction bases outside the gene matches: 7. CDR3 size: 16 residues. Germline CDR1 LNHDA, CDR2 SQIVND (reference sequence).

V is TRBV30 and J is TRBJ2-3, with 9 bases that match TRBD2. Losses at the gene ends were 1 base for V and 0 bases for J; bases not matched to a gene: 5. Germline V gene data show CDR1 as GTSNPN and CDR2 as SVGIG (reference sequence). CDR3 length equals 16 residues. The CDR3, as DNA: TGTGCCTGGAGTGACGGACTAGCGCTAAGCACAGATACGCAGTATTTT. It is translated as CAWSDGLALSTDTQYF. The whole variable domain, remainder taken from reference TRBV30 and TRBJ2-3, is SQTIHQWPATLVQPVGSPLSLECTVEGTSNPNLYWYRQAAGRGLQLLFYSVGIGQISSEVPQNLSASRPQDRQFILSSKKLLLSDSGFYLCAWSDGLALSTDTQYFGPGTRLTVL.

This clonotype has only a few counts. The V gene is TRBV6-2 or TRBV6-3, the J gene TRBJ1-1; perhaps TRBD1 as D (5 bases). Per the germline V gene, CDR1 is MNHEY and CDR2 is SVGEGT. Trimming took off 3 bases at V and 3 bases at J, with 14 bases between the two ends. The CDR3 covers 15 residues. The CDR3 spells CASSYWGRTYTEAFF. DNA of the CDR3: TGTGCCAGCAGTTATTGGGGGAGAACGTACACTGAAGCTTTCTTT.